Below are 6 T cell receptor beta chains sequenced from a single sample in a study of long-term antiretroviral therapy in people with HIV. It was version v3.0 of the immunoSEQ assay that was run at survey level. Sequencing was performed with immunoSEQ multiplex PCR; in TCRdb, only in-frame clones are kept and a portion is missing. The sample records 20,000 to 25,000 clones, about 82% being singletons. Material: unsorted PBMCs, obtained 1.3 years after starting antiretroviral therapy. The receptors originated from a man aged 55 to 70 with HIV.

With respect to this clone: This sample includes further DNA sequences coding for the same CDR3. J is TRBJ1-1 and V is TRBV7-9; D is unresolved. The germline V gene encodes CDR1 SEHNR and CDR2 FQNEAQ (reference sequence). The length of the CDR3 is 14 residues. Trimming removed 3 bases from V and 0 bases from J, with 8 bases in between. The CDR3 DNA reads as TGTGCCAGCAGCTTGGACGGGTTGAACACTGAAGCTTTCTTT. Protein sequence: CASSLDGLNTEAFF.

The chain is built from TRBV5-1 and TRBJ2-3; 12 positions match TRBD2. With 0 bases clipped from V and 4 bases from J, the junction kept 0 bases outside the gene matches. This CDR3 spans 15 amino acids. Per the germline V gene, CDR1 is SGHRS and CDR2 is YFSETQ. The CDR3 spells CASSLGLAGADTQYF. The CDR3 DNA reads TGCGCCAGCAGCTTGGGACTAGCGGGAGCAGATACGCAGTATTTT.

The chain recombines TRBV9 with TRBJ1-2, with D perhaps matching TRBD1 (5 bases). This CDR3 spans 15 amino acids. Trimming removed 4 bases at V and 0 bases at J, with 13 bases between. CDR1 and CDR2 (germline): SGDLS, YYNGEE. The CDR3, as DNA: TGTGCCAGCAGCTCCCAGGGTACAGCTAACTATGGCTACACCTTC. Encoded protein: CASSSQGTANYGYTF. The full variable domain, in which reference TRBV9 and TRBJ1-2 provide the parts outside the CDR3, is DSGVTQTPKHLITATGQRVTLRCSPRSGDLSVYWYQQSLDQGLQFLIQYYNGEERAKGNILERFSAQQFPDLHSELNLSSLELGDSALYFCASSSQGTANYGYTFGSGTRLTVV.

J is TRBJ1-5 and V is TRBV4-3, with a weak D call TRBD1 (5 bases). V lost 3 bases to trimming and J lost 0 bases, with 12 bases between them. The length of the CDR3 is 16 residues. Germline-derived CDR1 and CDR2 are LGHNA and YSLEER. This CDR3 is CASSHFAGGSNQPQHF. The CDR3 region has the DNA TGCGCCAGCAGCCACTTCGCGGGGGGTAGCAATCAGCCCCAGCATTTT.

The CDR3 spells CASSIQARADTIYF. Written as DNA, the CDR3 is TGTGCCAGTAGTATCCAAGCCAGGGCGGACACCATATATTTT. This chain links TRBV19 with TRBJ1-3; tentatively, D is TRBD1 (5 bases). The CDR3 totals 14 residues. Germline V gene sequence: CDR1 LNHDA, CDR2 SQIVND (reference sequence). V lost 3 bases to trimming and J lost 8 bases, with 14 bases between them.

This clone occurred once. The chain's CDR3 is CASSDPGQGNADTQYF. In DNA, the CDR3 is TGCGCCAGCAGTGACCCGGGACAGGGGAACGCAGATACGCAGTATTTT. The chain combines TRBV10-2 with TRBJ2-3; 10 bases agree with TRBD1. Germline V gene sequence: CDR1 WSHSY, CDR2 SAAADI. The junction had 7 bases not matched to a gene; V was cut back by 3 bases and J by 4 bases. The CDR3 runs 16 residues.